The 23 T cell receptor beta chains below were found in one sample sequenced in a study of neurological immune-mediated disorders. TCRdb passed the 5' RACE reads through MiXCR, listing each CDR3 protein once. The sample lists approximately 70,000 distinct CDR3 sequences, around 3.9% seen once, with about 1.5% in the top ten. The specimen was PBMCs. The source is a man under 40 with multiple sclerosis.

This clonotype was counted at least ten times. This chain's CDR3 is CAISEGVRNTGELFF. The CDR3 DNA is TGTGCCATCAGTGAGGGGGTACGGAACACCGGGGAGCTGTTTTTT. This chain uses TRBV10-3 with TRBJ2-2; D call uncertain. Trimming left V 2 bases short and J 1 base short, with 8 bases between. The CDR3 runs 15 residues. Germline lookup yields CDR1 ENHRY and CDR2 SYGVKD.

There are many counts of this clonotype. The V gene is TRBV29-1, the J gene TRBJ1-2, with a tentative D call TRBD1 (5 bases). V lost 6 bases and J 0 bases, leaving 11 bases between the germline ends. Per the germline V gene, CDR1 is SQVTM and CDR2 is ANQGSEA. This CDR3 has 13 residues. The CDR3 loop reads CSVGTSANYGYTF. For the CDR3, the DNA is TGCAGCGTGGGGACGAGCGCTAACTATGGCTACACCTTC.

This clonotype showed up many times. The chain links TRBV7-2 to TRBJ1-4; no clear D gene. The germline V and J ends were trimmed by 2 bases and 2 bases, with 3 bases remaining between them. Germline CDR1 SGHTA, CDR2 FQGNSA. The CDR3 sequence is 13 residues long. In nucleotides, the CDR3 is TGTGCCAGCAGCTTAAGCACTAATGAAAAACTGTTTTTT. It yields the protein CASSLSTNEKLFF.

This clonotype came up many times. The J gene is TRBJ2-1, the V gene TRBV12-3 or TRBV12-4; 13 bases fit TRBD2. The CDR3 consists of 15 residues. V shed 5 bases and J 7 bases; nucleotides not matched to a gene: 5. CDR3 region: CASSATSGGANEQFF. The CDR3 region has the DNA TGTGCCAGCAGTGCTACTAGCGGGGGGGCGAATGAGCAGTTCTTC.

The chain links TRBV10-3 to TRBJ1-5; D gene uncertain. V was clipped by 2 bases and J by 5 bases, with 4 bases between them. CDR3 length: 12 residues. CDR1 is ENHRY and CDR2 is SYGVKD in the germline V gene. The CDR3 nucleotides read TGTGCCATCAGTGAGGGAGATCAGCCCCAGCATTTT. Its translation: CAISEGDQPQHF.

This clonotype was detected many times. This chain links TRBV10-3 with TRBJ1-2; 8 nucleotides align to TRBD1. The V gene end was trimmed by 11 bases and the J gene end by 6 bases; junction bases not matched to a gene: 8. The germline gives CDR1 ENHRY, CDR2 SYGVKD. CDR3 length: 12 residues. The CDR3 loop reads CASQTGANGYTF. CDR3 sequence (DNA): TGTGCCTCACAGACAGGGGCTAATGGCTACACCTTC.

The chain uses TRBV7-6 and TRBJ2-1; TRBD2 agrees at 9 bases. The length of the CDR3 is 15 residues. The ends lost 4 bases at V and 12 bases at J; junction bases unmatched: 13. Germline V CDR1 and CDR2: SGHVS, FNYEAQ. CDR3 bases: TGTGCCAGCAGCTCGCGGGGGGGCTCGCACGCTGGGCAGTTCTTC. Residues: CASSSRGGSHAGQFF.

This clonotype appeared a few times. The chain carries TRBV3-1 and TRBJ1-2; 10 nucleotides match TRBD1. The V segment lost 3 bases and the J segment 6 bases; nucleotides outside the gene matches: 4. In germline, CDR1 is LGHDT, CDR2 YNNKEL (reference sequence). The CDR3 consists of 14 residues. The CDR3 spells CASSHRTGGDGYTF. In nucleotides, the CDR3 is TGTGCCAGCAGCCACCGGACAGGGGGGGATGGCTACACCTTC.

In its sample, this clonotype was seen many times. The V gene is TRBV7-9, the J gene TRBJ2-7, with 9 bases matching TRBD1. Losses at the gene ends were 5 bases for V and 3 bases for J; bases not matched to a gene: 14. The CDR3 has 17 residues. The germline CDR1 and CDR2 sequences are SEHNR and FQNEAQ (reference sequence). The CDR3 bases are TGTGCCAGCAGCCACGCCGGGACAGGGTTTATTATCTACGAGCAGTACTTC. Amino acids: CASSHAGTGFIIYEQYF.

This clonotype was detected ten times or more. The chain joins TRBV20-1 to TRBJ2-3; 15 bases are a match to TRBD2. Germline lookup yields CDR1 DFQATT and CDR2 SNEGSKA (reference sequence). CDR3 length equals 17 residues. J gave up 3 bases and V 1 base, and 5 bases lay outside the gene matches. The CDR3 DNA is TGCAGTGCTAGAGTAATAGGGACTAGCGGGGGGACAGATACGCAGTATTTT. Translated, it gives CSARVIGTSGGTDTQYF.

There are many counts of this clonotype. The V call is TRBV20-1, the J call TRBJ1-2; TRBD1 matches at 10 bases. Germline CDR1 and CDR2: DFQATT and SNEGSKA (reference sequence). J gave up 7 bases and V 3 bases, and 5 bases lay outside the gene matches. CDR3 length: 13 residues. The CDR3 here is CSASDRGRSGYTF. The DNA of the CDR3 is TGCAGTGCTAGTGACAGGGGGCGAAGTGGCTACACCTTC.

This clonotype has ten or more counts. V usage is TRBV5-1 and J usage is TRBJ1-2, with TRBD1 identical over 10 bases. Germline assignment: CDR1 SGHRS and CDR2 YFSETQ. J gave up 8 bases and V 4 bases, and 11 bases lay outside the gene matches. CDR3 length equals 15 residues. CDR3 region: CASSQPGTGVDGYTF. The CDR3 DNA reads as TGCGCCAGCAGCCAACCCGGGACAGGGGTTGACGGCTACACCTTC.

This clonotype was counted ten times or more. The chain uses TRBV5-1 and TRBJ2-7, with D possibly called TRBD1 or TRBD2 (5 bases each). Germline assignment: CDR1 SGHRS and CDR2 YFSETQ. The CDR3 runs to 14 residues. V lost 5 bases and J 3 bases, leaving 15 bases between the germline ends. The CDR3 loop reads CASSGSGTNYEQYF. CDR3 in DNA: TGCGCCAGCAGTGGATCCGGGACCAACTACGAGCAGTACTTC.

By share, this clonotype ranks as medium-sized. The chain carries TRBV7-2 and TRBJ1-6; no clear D gene. Germline-derived CDR1 and CDR2 are SGHTA and FQGNSA. There are 14 residues in the CDR3. The V end lost 1 base, the J end lost 13 bases, and 14 bases lay between the germline ends. CDR3 protein: CASSLDAQLRPLHF. In DNA form, the CDR3 reads TGTGCCAGCAGCTTAGACGCCCAGCTTCGGCCCCTCCACTTT.

J is TRBJ2-3 and V is TRBV6-1, with TRBD1 matching over 8 bases. This CDR3 region has 18 residues. The J segment lost 0 bases and the V segment lost 3 bases, leaving 11 bases of the junction unmatched. Per the germline V gene, CDR1 is MNHNS and CDR2 is SASEGT. CDR3 residues: CASSDTIGQGISTDTQYF. CDR3 sequence (DNA): TGTGCCAGCAGTGACACTATAGGACAGGGCATTAGCACAGATACGCAGTATTTT.

This clonotype was recorded at least ten times. The J gene is TRBJ2-1, the V gene TRBV12-3 or TRBV12-4; D possibly corresponds to TRBD2 (5 bases). This CDR3 comprises 13 residues. The V end was cut by 8 bases, the J end by 1 base, with 9 bases between. In DNA form, the CDR3 reads TGTGCCAGCCGGACTGATTCCTACAATGAGCAGTTCTTC. Amino acids: CASRTDSYNEQFF.

This clonotype has a count of ten or more. The rearrangement uses TRBV9 and TRBJ2-7, with D perhaps assigned TRBD1 or TRBD2 (5 bases each). CDR1 is SGDLS, CDR2 YYNGEE, per germline. V was trimmed by 4 bases and J by 3 bases, leaving 14 bases between them. CDR3 length equals 14 residues. The CDR3 bases are TGTGCCAGCAGCCGGGACGGGACCATCTACGAGCAGTACTTC. Translated, it gives CASSRDGTIYEQYF.

This clonotype was observed a handful of times. The J gene is TRBJ2-7, the V gene TRBV5-1; a possible D gene is TRBD2 (5 bases). Germline-derived CDR1 and CDR2 are SGHRS and YFSETQ. V was pared by 4 bases and J by 0 bases, with 14 bases between. CDR3 length equals 15 residues. CDR3 in amino acids: CASSETGLNSYEQYF. The CDR3, as DNA: TGCGCCAGCAGCGAGACGGGATTAAACTCCTACGAGCAGTACTTC.

This clonotype was counted at least ten times. The V and J genes are TRBV20-1 and TRBJ1-1; 7 nucleotides match TRBD1. This CDR3 is built from 14 residues. From germline, CDR1 is DFQATT and CDR2 SNEGSKA (reference sequence). The ends lost 4 bases at V and 4 bases at J; junction bases unmatched: 9. The CDR3 loop reads CSAKDRVSVTEAFF. CDR3 DNA sequence: TGCAGTGCTAAAGACAGGGTAAGCGTCACTGAAGCTTTCTTT.

The genes are TRBV12-2 and TRBJ2-3; the table's D call, TRBD1, was not checked against the DNA. TRBV12-2 is recorded as a pseudogene. This CDR3 comprises 16 residues. The CDR3 reads CASRFLSGGHTDTQYF. Written as DNA, the CDR3 is TGTGCAAGTCGCTTTCTCTCCGGGGGGCACACAGATACGCAGTATTTT.

This clonotype was recorded many times. V and J are TRBV12-3 or TRBV12-4 and TRBJ1-5, with 7 bases aligning to TRBD1. V shed 8 bases and J 2 bases; nucleotides not matched to a gene: 6. This CDR3 is 14 amino acids long. The CDR3 DNA reads as TGTGCCAGCGGAAATACAGGGGGCAATCAGCCCCAGCATTTT. It translates to CASGNTGGNQPQHF.

This clonotype was recorded at least ten times. The rearrangement links TRBV6-4 to TRBJ2-2; D may be TRBD2 (6 bases). Between the trimmed V and J ends, which lost 6 bases and 3 bases, there was a span of 17 bases. From germline, CDR1 is MRHNA and CDR2 SNTAGT. This CDR3 region has 16 residues. The CDR3 here is CASSPGPSAYTGELFF. The CDR3 coding sequence is TGTGCCAGCAGCCCGGGGCCTAGCGCTTACACCGGGGAGCTGTTTTTT.

Concerning this clonotype: One junction end does not reproduce the germline sequence, and a read error may be involved. This sequence joins TRBV5-4 and TRBJ1-6; 10 bases match TRBD1. The CDR3 loop spans 14 amino acids. Germline V gives CDR1 SGHNT, CDR2 YYREEE (reference sequence). Here the CDR3 DNA reads TGTGCCAGCAGCCCGGGACAGGGGTCCTCACCCCTCAACTTT. As protein: CASSPGQGSSPLNF.